A single sample gave rise to the 8 T cell receptor beta chains below, sequenced in a study of blood T cell repertoires in COVID-19. Method: immunoSEQ multiplex PCR; TCRdb's copy keeps in-frame clones and lacks some. The table shows hundreds of thousands of clones, with roughly 89% occurring only once. The sample comprised PBMCs or T cells enriched from blood (not recorded which). All receptors derive from a woman aged 18-29 years with acute COVID-19.

This sequence joins TRBV5-4 and TRBJ1-5, with D maybe TRBD1 (5 bases). Trimming took 0 bases from V and 1 from J, leaving 14 bases between them. The CDR3 loop spans 17 amino acids. Germline CDR1 is SGHNT and CDR2 is YYREEE (reference sequence). In DNA form, the CDR3 reads TGTGCCAGCAGCTTGGGCGGGGGTCCATTGAGCAATCAGCCCCAGCATTTT. Translated, it gives CASSLGGGPLSNQPQHF.

J is TRBJ2-3 and V is TRBV4-2, with 8 positions matching TRBD2. The junction had 12 bases not matched to a gene; V was cut back by 0 bases and J by 7 bases. Germline V gene lookup returns CDR1 LGHNA and CDR2 YNFKEQ. The CDR3 is made up of 17 amino acids. CDR3 protein: CASSQDQAGATPYTQYF. The CDR3 DNA reads TGTGCCAGCAGCCAAGATCAAGCGGGAGCAACCCCATATACGCAGTATTTT.

This chain uses TRBV7-2 with TRBJ2-7; 7 bases are a match to TRBD2. The CDR3 totals 15 residues. The trim removed 5 bases at V and 0 bases at J, leaving 7 bases unmatched. From germline, CDR1 is SGHTA and CDR2 FQGNSA. CDR3 nucleotide sequence: TGTGCCAGCAGCGCTACTAGCGTCTTCTCCTACGAGCAGTACTTC. This codes for CASSATSVFSYEQYF.

The CDR3 nucleotides read TGTGCCACCAGTGATTTGTATAGCTACAATGAGCAGTTCTTC. Translating it yields CATSDLYSYNEQFF. The chain recombines TRBV24-1 with TRBJ2-1, with D unclear. Trimming took 0 bases from V and 3 from J, leaving 5 bases between them. Germline CDR1 KGHDR, CDR2 SFDVKD. The CDR3 covers 14 residues.

This clone turned up a few times. The rearrangement uses TRBV7-2 and TRBJ1-1; D is perhaps TRBD1 (5 bases). Per germline, CDR1 SGHTA and CDR2 FQGNSA. The CDR3 has 15 amino acids. The germline V and J ends were trimmed by 3 bases and 6 bases, with 17 bases remaining between them. For the CDR3, the DNA is TGTGCCAGCAGCTTCCGGTGGCAGGGAAATGCTGAAGCTTTCTTT. Translating it yields CASSFRWQGNAEAFF.

The chain's CDR3 is CASSLQSGDQPQHF. CDR3 nucleotides: TGCGCCAGCAGCTTGCAATCCGGGGATCAGCCCCAGCATTTT. V gene TRBV5-1 combines with J gene TRBJ1-5, with D unresolved. V was pared by 1 base and J by 5 bases, with 10 bases between. The germline V gene has CDR1 SGHRS and CDR2 YFSETQ. This CDR3 is 14 amino acids long.

V is TRBV6-5 and J is TRBJ2-5; the match to TRBD2 covers 7 bases. The junction had 9 bases not matched to a gene; V was cut back by 0 bases and J by 5 bases. The germline CDR1 and CDR2 sequences are MNHEY and SVGAGI. This CDR3 comprises 16 residues. In nucleotides, the CDR3 is TGTGCCAGCAGTTACTCGCATGGTGCGGGAGACGAGACCCAGTACTTC. This encodes CASSYSHGAGDETQYF.

J is TRBJ1-2 and V is TRBV2; D possibly corresponds to TRBD1 (6 bases). CDR1 is SNHLY, CDR2 FYNNEI, per germline. The CDR3 spans 10 residues. V lost 11 bases to trimming and J lost 6 bases, with 10 bases between them. The CDR3 spells CALQGNGYTF. CDR3 nucleotides: TGTGCCTTACAGGGTAATGGCTACACCTTC.